The clone carrying this TCR beta chain was seen just once. This specimen comes from a study of neoadjuvant anti-PD-1 for oral cavity cancer. Study overall: Before surgery, most patients got three to four biweekly 3 mg/kg nivolumab doses.

This table comes from immunoSEQ multiplex PCR, and its TCRdb copy is limited to in-frame clones, with some not included. The data show around 67,000 clones, roughly nine tenths seen once. V lost 1 base, J lost 1 base, and 7 bases stayed unmatched. The CDR3 is 16 amino acids. Germline V gene lookup returns CDR1 MGHRA and CDR2 YSYEKL. Sample time point: after neoadjuvant nivolumab, at surgical resection. Specimen: PBMCs, collected after nivolumab (anti-PD-1) treatment. The V call is TRBV4-1, the J call TRBJ2-7; 7 positions match TRBD1. This sequence was found in a person aged 35 to 85 with oral cavity squamous cell carcinoma. The CDR3 bases are TGCGCCAGCAGCCAAGGTCGGACAGGATCGTCCTACGAGCAGTACTTC. Protein sequence: CASSQGRTGSSYEQYF.